These 29 T cell receptor beta chains originate from one sample sequenced in a study of cytomegalovirus exposure and HLA in healthy donors. A multiplex PCR was run with 60 Vbeta primers and 13 Jbeta primers. Assay: immunoSEQ multiplex PCR; the TCRdb copy retains only in-frame clones and omits some. Of fewer than 120,000 clones in the sample, 70% to 90% were seen once. Material for sequencing was PBMCs. The receptors were sampled from a man between 40 and 49 years old in good health and CMV-seronegative.

This clone was seen a single time. The chain has TRBV7-2 and TRBJ1-1, with TRBD1 matching 7 bases. The ends lost 1 base at V and 3 bases at J; junction bases unmatched: 8. The germline V gene encodes CDR1 SGHTA and CDR2 FQGNSA. The CDR3 extends over 16 amino acids. CDR3 residues: CASSLEGRGRDTEAFF. CDR3 in DNA: TGTGCCAGCAGCTTAGAGGGCAGGGGGAGAGACACTGAAGCTTTCTTT.

The chain links TRBV6-5 to TRBJ1-4; D is uncertain. Deletions cut 7 bases from V and 0 bases from J, with 12 bases between. The germline V gene encodes CDR1 MNHEY and CDR2 SVGAGI. The CDR3 covers 15 residues. Here the CDR3 DNA reads TGTGCCAGCAAGTACCTCGGTGCAACTAATGAAAAACTGTTTTTT. Its translation: CASKYLGATNEKLFF.

The chain has TRBV2 and TRBJ1-5, with unresolved D. V lost 1 base and J 13 bases, leaving 14 bases between the germline ends. The CDR3 sequence is 13 residues long. CDR1 and CDR2 (germline): SNHLY, FYNNEI. CDR3 amino acids: CASSEVVTQRQHF. CDR3 sequence (DNA): TGTGCCAGCAGTGAAGTGGTGACCCAGAGGCAGCATTTT.

This clone came up once. The chain employs TRBV9 and TRBJ1-2; 7 nucleotides line up with TRBD1. J lost 0 bases, V lost 1 base, and 6 bases had no gene match. CDR3 length: 16 amino acids. Germline V lookup: CDR1 SGDLS, CDR2 YYNGEE. CDR3 DNA sequence: TGTGCCAGCAGCGTACCCCGGACAGGAACTAACTATGGCTACACCTTC. Protein: CASSVPRTGTNYGYTF.

This clone appeared once. The chain joins TRBV27 to TRBJ2-1; perhaps TRBD2 as D (6 bases). The germline gives CDR1 MNHEY, CDR2 SMNVEV (reference sequence). The CDR3 totals 13 residues. The V and J ends lost 3 bases and 9 bases respectively, with 12 bases between them. The DNA for the CDR3 is TGTGCCAGCAGTTTGGAGGGGTTGGGTGAGCAGTTCTTC. This sequence encodes CASSLEGLGEQFF.

This chain connects TRBV4-3 to TRBJ2-2, with TRBD2 as a possible D gene (5 bases). Germline V gene data show CDR1 as LGHNA and CDR2 as YSLEER. V was shortened by 0 bases and J by 5 bases, with 10 bases between the two germline ends. CDR3 length: 15 amino acids. The CDR3, as DNA: TGCGCCAGCAGCCAAGATTTTCGGGGAACCGGGGAGCTGTTTTTT. It yields the protein CASSQDFRGTGELFF.

The chain couples TRBV19 to TRBJ1-2; TRBD1 aligns across 9 bases. The V segment lost 3 bases and the J segment 3 bases; nucleotides outside the gene matches: 2. The CDR3 runs to 14 residues. Looked up from germline, CDR1 is LNHDA and CDR2 is SQIVND (reference sequence). CDR3 coding DNA: TGTGCCAGTAGTATGGGACAGGGCGACTATGGCTACACCTTC. This encodes CASSMGQGDYGYTF.

J is TRBJ1-2 and V is TRBV29-1, with D unclear. CDR3 size: 14 residues. Germline V gene data show CDR1 as SQVTM and CDR2 as ANQGSEA. Deletions cut 6 bases from V and 1 base from J, with 15 bases between. In nucleotides, the CDR3 is TGCAGCGTCGTAAACCCCGGGAATAACTATGGCTACACCTTC. Its translation: CSVVNPGNNYGYTF.

The table lists this clone with a few counts. This chain uses TRBV12-5 with TRBJ2-5; 10 bases line up with TRBD1. The CDR3 has 15 residues. V trimming: 2 bases; J trimming: 5 bases; junction bases outside the gene matches: 5. Germline V CDR1 and CDR2: LGHNT, FRNRAP. CDR3 sequence reads: CASGLPDRGLETQYF. CDR3 in DNA: TGTGCTAGTGGTTTGCCGGACAGGGGGTTGGAGACCCAGTACTTC. The full variable domain, its missing parts supplied by reference TRBV12-5 and TRBJ2-5, is DARVTQTPRHKVTEMGQEVTMRCQPILGHNTVFWYRQTMMQGLELLAYFRNRAPLDDSGMPKDRFSAEMPDATLATLKIQPSEPRDSAVYFCASGLPDRGLETQYFGPGTRLLVL.

A single count supports this clone. The chain uses TRBV28 and TRBJ2-1; TRBD2 aligns across 9 bases. There are 14 residues in the CDR3. V lost 6 bases and J lost 9; bases outside the gene matches: 9. The germline CDR1 and CDR2 sequences are MDHEN and SYDVKM. The CDR3 coding sequence is TGTGCCAGCAGAGCAAGCGGGGGGAAAGCTGAGCAGTTCTTC. Protein product: CASRASGGKAEQFF.

V usage is TRBV7-3 and J usage is TRBJ1-3, with D uncertain. Trimming cost V 4 bases and J 0 bases, with 10 bases left between them. Germline CDR1 and CDR2: SGHTA and FQGTGA. This CDR3 is built from 15 residues. The CDR3 region has the DNA TGTGCCAGCAGCTGCGCATCGATCTCTGGAAACACCATATATTTT. As protein: CASSCASISGNTIYF.

The chain uses TRBV9 and TRBJ2-2; the match to TRBD2 covers 8 bases. Germline V gene sequence: CDR1 SGDLS, CDR2 YYNGEE. The CDR3 has 15 residues. V gave up 3 bases and J gave up 8 bases; unmatched junction bases: 9. CDR3 protein: CASSARPGGHGELFF. For the CDR3, the DNA is TGTGCCAGCAGCGCCAGACCGGGGGGGCATGGGGAGCTGTTTTTT.

This chain joins TRBV11-3 and TRBJ2-2, with 8 nucleotides matching TRBD1. The CDR3 runs to 15 residues. Looked up from germline, CDR1 is SGHNT and CDR2 is YENEEA. J was trimmed by 1 base and V by 8 bases; bases with no gene match: 6. This chain's CDR3 is CASSAGQGNTGELFF. Here the CDR3 DNA reads TGTGCCAGCTCGGCTGGACAGGGGAACACCGGGGAGCTGTTTTTT.

The CDR3 region is CASSLGGGASNTQYF. The CDR3 DNA follows: TGTGCCAGCAGTTTAGGCGGGGGGGCGTCGAATACGCAGTATTTT. The genes are TRBV28 and TRBJ2-3; 9 bases map to TRBD2. CDR3 length: 15 amino acids. Germline loops: CDR1 MDHEN, CDR2 SYDVKM. Trimming removed 2 bases from V and 7 bases from J; junction bases left unmatched: 7. Drawing the rest from reference TRBV28 and TRBJ2-3, the complete variable domain is DVKVTQSSRYLVKRTGEKVFLECVQDMDHENMFWYRQDPGLGLRLIYFSYDVKMKEKGDIPEGYSVSREKKERFSLILESASTNQTSMYLCASSLGGGASNTQYFGPGTRLTVL.

The rearrangement uses TRBV30 and TRBJ2-5, with 8 bases fitting TRBD1. Germline V gene data show CDR1 as GTSNPN and CDR2 as SVGIG (reference sequence). With 5 bases clipped from V and 1 base from J, the junction kept 6 bases outside the gene matches. The CDR3 has 14 residues. The CDR3, as DNA: TGTGCCTGGGCCCCGGGACAGGTCCAAGAGACCCAGTACTTC. This sequence encodes CAWAPGQVQETQYF.

The chain joins TRBV6-5 to TRBJ2-2; D gene uncertain. Germline values: CDR1 MNHEY, CDR2 SVGAGI. The CDR3 totals 14 residues. Trimming took off 5 bases at V and 1 base at J, with 8 bases between the two ends. This chain's CDR3 is CASSLSGNTGELFF. In DNA, the CDR3 is TGTGCCAGCAGTCTCTCAGGGAACACCGGGGAGCTGTTTTTT.

The V and J genes are TRBV5-1 and TRBJ2-3; 10 bases map to TRBD1. The CDR3 totals 14 residues. Germline lookup yields CDR1 SGHRS and CDR2 YFSETQ. Trimming cost V 3 bases and J 6 bases; bases outside gene matches: 4. This CDR3 reads CASSSRTGGDTQYF. CDR3 nucleotides: TGCGCCAGCAGCTCCCGGACAGGGGGGGATACGCAGTATTTT.

The chain couples TRBV28 to TRBJ2-7; the D gene is possibly TRBD1 (5 bases). The V and J ends lost 8 bases and 2 bases respectively, with 13 bases between them. Germline CDR1 reads MDHEN; CDR2 reads SYDVKM. The CDR3 has 13 residues. The CDR3 is CASAGAATYEQYF. The CDR3 DNA reads as TGTGCCAGCGCTGGGGCAGCCACCTACGAGCAGTACTTC.

The V and J genes are TRBV5-1 and TRBJ1-1, with 8 bases lining up with TRBD1. CDR1 is SGHRS and CDR2 is YFSETQ in the germline V gene. The CDR3 runs to 15 residues. Trimming took 1 base from V and 1 from J; bases not matched to a gene: 3. The CDR3 spells CASSLLGTGNTEAFF. CDR3 nucleotide sequence: TGCGCCAGCAGCTTGTTAGGGACAGGGAACACTGAAGCTTTCTTT.

The chain is built from TRBV25-1 and TRBJ1-3; D perhaps matches TRBD1 (6 bases). The germline V gene encodes CDR1 MGHDK and CDR2 SYGVNS. Trimming stripped 6 bases from V and 7 bases from J, with 16 bases between. The CDR3 has 14 amino acids. The CDR3 protein is CASSTGFEGNTIYF. The CDR3 nucleotides are TGTGCCAGCAGCACAGGGTTCGAAGGGAACACCATATATTTT.

The genes are TRBV25-1 and TRBJ1-3; TRBD1 might be the D (5 bases). The CDR3 sequence is 14 residues long. Between the trimmed V and J ends, which lost 7 bases and 5 bases, there was a span of 15 bases. Germline loops: CDR1 MGHDK, CDR2 SYGVNS. CDR3 DNA sequence: TGTGCCAGCACTGACAGTACGGGAAGAAACACCATATATTTT. Translated, it gives CASTDSTGRNTIYF. Full variable domain (outside the CDR3, taken from reference TRBV25-1 and TRBJ1-3): EADIYQTPRYLVIGTGKKITLECSQTMGHDKMYWYQQDPGMELHLIHYSYGVNSTEKGDLSSESTVSRIRTEHFPLTLESARPSHTSQYLCASTDSTGRNTIYFGEGSWLTVV.

This clone was found a few times. The rearrangement joins TRBV5-4 to TRBJ1-1; TRBD1 agrees at 7 bases. The CDR3 is 13 residues long. With V trimmed by 1 base and J by 7 bases, 4 bases remained unmatched. CDR1 SGHNT and CDR2 YYREEE come from the germline V gene (reference sequence). The CDR3 sequence: CASSLQGGIEAFF. The CDR3, as DNA: TGTGCCAGCAGCTTGCAGGGGGGAATTGAAGCTTTCTTT.

The chain couples TRBV9 to TRBJ1-1; D remains ambiguous. V shed 0 bases and J shed 0 bases, with 9 bases lying between them. CDR3 length equals 15 residues. Germline CDR1 SGDLS, CDR2 YYNGEE. CDR3: CASSVGHKMNTEAFF. CDR3 DNA sequence: TGTGCCAGCAGCGTAGGTCACAAAATGAACACTGAAGCTTTCTTT.

CDR3 sequence reads: CASSRNIQVGETQYF. In DNA form, the CDR3 reads TGCGCCAGCAGCCGAAACATTCAAGTTGGAGAGACCCAGTACTTC. The genes are TRBV5-1 and TRBJ2-5; D is ambiguous. Germline CDR1 and CDR2: SGHRS and YFSETQ. V was pared by 4 bases and J by 4 bases, with 17 bases between. The CDR3 is made up of 15 amino acids.

This clone was seen a single time. This rearrangement joins TRBV14 to TRBJ1-3; 7 nucleotides match TRBD1. Looked up from germline, CDR1 is SGHDN and CDR2 is FVKESK. This CDR3 region has 17 residues. Trimming took 4 bases from V and 0 from J; bases not matched to a gene: 9. CDR3 region: CASSPVSGTVSGNTIYF. CDR3 bases: TGTGCCAGCAGCCCGGTCTCCGGGACAGTCTCTGGAAACACCATATATTTT.

The chain links TRBV2 to TRBJ2-2; TRBD1 might be the D (5 bases). Germline V CDR1 and CDR2: SNHLY, FYNNEI. The CDR3 has 15 residues. V was cut by 0 bases and J by 7 bases, with 12 bases left in between. CDR3 sequence reads: CASSEAGRESGELFF. CDR3 DNA: TGTGCCAGCAGTGAAGCGGGCAGGGAAAGCGGGGAGCTGTTTTTT.

This chain joins TRBV9 and TRBJ1-3; D may be TRBD1 (5 bases). Trimming removed 2 bases from V and 3 bases from J, with 9 bases in between. There are 14 residues in the CDR3. CDR1 SGDLS and CDR2 YYNGEE come from the germline V gene. The CDR3, as DNA: TGTGCCAGCAGCGTCGGGGGTATTGGAAACACCATATATTTT. This codes for CASSVGGIGNTIYF.

The chain carries TRBV6-6 and TRBJ1-4, with TRBD1 identical over 7 bases. This CDR3 region has 14 residues. CDR1 is MNHNY and CDR2 is SVGAGI in the germline V gene (reference sequence). With V trimmed by 6 bases and J by 2 bases, 3 bases remained unmatched. CDR3 nucleotides: TGTGCCAGCAGGTCAGGGGGGACTAATGAAAAACTGTTTTTT. This gives the protein CASRSGGTNEKLFF.

The chain links TRBV19 to TRBJ1-1, with D perhaps TRBD1 (5 bases). CDR3 size: 15 residues. V lost 7 bases, J lost 3 bases, and 18 bases lay in between. Germline V gene lookup returns CDR1 LNHDA and CDR2 SQIVND (reference sequence). This CDR3 is CASKRGLKGDTEAFF. The CDR3 nucleotides read TGTGCCAGTAAAAGGGGCCTAAAAGGGGACACTGAAGCTTTCTTT.